One and the same sample provided the 22 T cell receptor beta chains below, sequenced in a study of blood T cells in healthy people across ages. A second PCR, run for roughly 7 to 12 cycles, used a sample-barcoded 5' primer plus a J-beta primer mix. Via MiXCR, TCRdb re-called the 5' RACE reads, giving one row per CDR3 protein. The sample has more than 550,000 distinct CDR3 sequences, about 24% seen once. The material sequenced was blood. The receptors here all came from a man between 65 and 85 years old in good health.

This clonotype was detected only a few times. The chain has TRBV19 and TRBJ2-4; 10 nucleotides align to TRBD2. V shed 0 bases, J shed 3 bases, and the junction held 5 bases outside the gene matches. The V gene's germline CDR1 is LNHDA and CDR2 SQIVND (reference sequence). This CDR3 region has 17 residues. Here the CDR3 DNA reads TGTGCCAGTAGTATAGATCGAGTAGCGGGGGGCAAAAACATTCAGTACTTC. Its translation is CASSIDRVAGGKNIQYF. The variable domain in full, completed from reference TRBV19 and TRBJ2-4, reads DGGITQSPKYLFRKEGQNVTLSCEQNLNHDAMYWYRQDPGQGLRLIYYSQIVNDFQKGDIAEGYSVSREKKESFPLTVTSAQKNPTAFYLCASSIDRVAGGKNIQYFGAGTRLSVL.

In its sample, this clonotype was seen a few times. The chain combines TRBV21-1 with TRBJ1-2; the D segment call TRBD1 is taken from the table without a DNA check. TRBV21-1 is recorded as a pseudogene. This CDR3 is 15 amino acids long. Here the CDR3 DNA reads TGTGCCAGCAGCAACCGGGACACTATGTCCTATGGCTACACCTTC. Translating gives CASSNRDTMSYGYTF.

The chain carries TRBV20-1 and TRBJ2-5, with 14 bases identical to TRBD2. The V gene end was trimmed by 4 bases and the J gene end by 4 bases; junction bases not matched to a gene: 5. Germline assignment: CDR1 DFQATT and CDR2 SNEGSKA (reference sequence). The CDR3 is made up of 15 amino acids. CDR3 region: CSAKTSGRAGETQYF. The CDR3 DNA reads TGCAGTGCTAAGACTAGCGGGAGGGCCGGAGAGACCCAGTACTTC.

This clonotype was observed a handful of times. V and J are TRBV6-1 and TRBJ2-7; no clear D. Trimming left V 2 bases short and J 1 base short, with 6 bases between. From germline, CDR1 is MNHNS and CDR2 SASEGT. The CDR3 length is 13 residues. The CDR3 nucleotides are TGTGCCAGCAGTGAACAGAGATCCTACGAGCAGTACGTC. As protein: CASSEQRSYEQYV.

This clonotype was detected many times. This chain links TRBV29-1 with TRBJ2-5, with D tentatively TRBD2 (6 bases). With 5 bases removed from V and 5 bases from J, the gap between germline ends came to 6 bases. Germline V gene lookup returns CDR1 SQVTM and CDR2 ANQGSEA. The CDR3 consists of 10 residues. The chain's CDR3 is CSVRGETQYF. CDR3 coding DNA: TGCAGCGTTCGGGGGGAGACCCAGTACTTC.

Only a few counts were recorded for this clonotype. The chain joins TRBV7-2 to TRBJ1-1; unclear D gene. V lost 7 bases and J 1 base, leaving 16 bases between the germline ends. The CDR3 covers 15 residues. Per the germline V gene, CDR1 is SGHTA and CDR2 is FQGNSA. The CDR3 sequence: CASKIEVGRNTEAFF. The DNA of the CDR3 is TGTGCCAGCAAGATTGAGGTCGGAAGGAACACTGAAGCTTTCTTT.

This clonotype was picked up one time. The chain combines TRBV12-3 or TRBV12-4 with TRBJ1-4; the D gene is possibly TRBD1 (5 bases). The CDR3 is 12 residues long. V dropped 3 bases and J dropped 9 bases, with 8 bases sitting between them. CDR3 amino acids: CASSLAGQKLFF. CDR3 bases: TGTGCCAGCAGTTTGGCAGGGCAAAAACTGTTTTTT.

The V call is TRBV20-1, the J call TRBJ2-3, with a possible D match to TRBD2 (6 bases). Germline V CDR1 and CDR2: DFQATT, SNEGSKA (reference sequence). The CDR3 has 16 residues. Between the trimmed V and J ends, which lost 3 bases and 6 bases, there was a span of 22 bases. CDR3 coding DNA: TGCAGTGCTAGCCCCCCCGGGAGCCCTATCCTGGATACGCAGTATTTT. This translates into CSASPPGSPILDTQYF.

There are many counts of this clonotype. The genes are TRBV29-1 and TRBJ2-3; D possibly uses TRBD1 or TRBD2 (6 bases each). The CDR3 is 13 residues long. Germline assignment: CDR1 SQVTM and CDR2 ANQGSEA. Trimming removed 3 bases from V and 1 base from J, with 8 bases in between. The CDR3, as DNA: TGCAGCGTTGAGGAGGGGGGCACAGATACGCAGTATTTT. Its protein product is CSVEEGGTDTQYF.

V gene TRBV27 combines with J gene TRBJ2-7; 11 bases are shared with TRBD2. V was pared by 6 bases and J by 1 base, with 2 bases of the junction left unmatched. This CDR3 contains 14 residues. Germline V CDR1 and CDR2: MNHEY, SMNVEV (reference sequence). In DNA form, the CDR3 reads TGTGCCAGCAGCGGACTAGCGGGTTCCTACGAGCAGTACTTC. As protein: CASSGLAGSYEQYF.

V usage is TRBV5-1 and J usage is TRBJ1-1; a weak D match, TRBD1 (5 bases). The V end lost 6 bases, the J end lost 4 bases, and 10 bases lay between the germline ends. The CDR3 covers 12 residues. Per the germline V gene, CDR1 is SGHRS and CDR2 is YFSETQ. CDR3 region: CASIGDRTEAFF. The CDR3, as DNA: TGCGCCAGCATAGGGGATCGCACTGAAGCTTTCTTT. Complete variable domain (other parts from reference TRBV5-1 and TRBJ1-1): KAGVTQTPRYLIKTRGQQVTLSCSPISGHRSVSWYQQTPGQGLQFLFEYFSETQRNKGNFPGRFSGRQFSNSRSEMNVSTLELGDSALYLCASIGDRTEAFFGQGTRLTVV.

This clonotype was detected only a few times. Lacking the conserved final phenylalanine or tryptophan, this CDR3 likely reflects a read error. The chain has TRBV18 and TRBJ2-1; 8 nucleotides agree with TRBD1. Trimming took 3 bases from V and 7 from J; bases not matched to a gene: 2. The germline V gene encodes CDR1 KGHSH and CDR2 LQKENI. The CDR3 sequence is 13 residues long. The DNA for the CDR3 is TGTGCCAGCTCACCGACAGGGGTAAATGAGCAGTTCCTC. This encodes CASSPTGVNEQFL.

This chain joins TRBV5-1 and TRBJ1-1; D possibly corresponds to TRBD1 (6 bases). CDR1 and CDR2 from the germline V gene are SGHRS and YFSETQ. This CDR3 region has 13 residues. V shed 7 bases and J shed 1 base, with 11 bases lying between them. CDR3 DNA sequence: TGCGCCAGCGCGATGACAGGGAACACTGAAGCTTTCTTT. This translates into CASAMTGNTEAFF.

V gene TRBV20-1 combines with J gene TRBJ2-3; TRBD2 agrees at 12 bases. Germline-derived CDR1 and CDR2 are DFQATT and SNEGSKA (reference sequence). This CDR3 spans 16 amino acids. With 2 bases clipped from V and 3 bases from J, the junction kept 6 bases outside the gene matches. CDR3 DNA sequence: TGCAGTGCTAGACTAACTAGCGGGAGGCTAACAGATACGCAGTATTTT. This gives the protein CSARLTSGRLTDTQYF.

This clonotype was counted ten times or more. This rearrangement joins TRBV12-3 or TRBV12-4 to TRBJ2-1; the match to TRBD2 covers 7 bases. This CDR3 has 15 amino acids. The junction had 7 bases not matched to a gene; V was cut back by 6 bases and J by 2 bases. The CDR3 DNA is TGTGCCAGCAGCCTCAGCGGGGCACCCTACAATGAGCAGTTCTTC. Residues: CASSLSGAPYNEQFF.

Concerning this clonotype itself: The junction departs from germline at one end; a sequencing error may be responsible. The rearrangement joins TRBV3-1 to TRBJ1-1; D gene unclear. The length of the CDR3 is 14 residues. Germline loops: CDR1 LGHDT, CDR2 YNNKEL (reference sequence). The CDR3 protein is CASRRGTVNTEALF. The CDR3 DNA reads TGTGCCAGCAGACGTGGCACGGTAAACACTGAAGCTTTGTTT.

The chain combines TRBV5-4 with TRBJ2-7; D ambiguous. V was pared by 4 bases and J by 3 bases, with 8 bases between. From germline, CDR1 is SGHNT and CDR2 YYREEE (reference sequence). The CDR3 is made up of 12 amino acids. The CDR3: CASSVDIYEQYF. The CDR3 DNA follows: TGTGCCAGCAGCGTTGACATCTACGAGCAGTACTTC.

Notes on this clonotype: Because the CDR3 is missing its conserved closing phenylalanine or tryptophan, this is likely a read error. V is TRBV12-3 or TRBV12-4 and J is TRBJ2-7, with a tentative D call TRBD2 (6 bases). The CDR3 sequence is 13 residues long. The CDR3, as DNA: TGCGCCAGCAATCCGGGACTCGCCTACGAGCAGTACCTC. It codes for CASNPGLAYEQYL.

The chain carries TRBV7-2 and TRBJ1-4; D ambiguous. Germline-derived CDR1 and CDR2 are SGHTA and FQGNSA. V dropped 2 bases and J dropped 4 bases, with 8 bases sitting between them. This CDR3 has 14 residues. The CDR3 sequence is CASSLPGVNEKLFF. DNA of the CDR3: TGTGCCAGCAGCTTACCGGGAGTTAATGAAAAACTGTTTTTT.

This clonotype has just a few counts. V is TRBV6-2 or TRBV6-3 and J is TRBJ2-7, with 7 bases identical to TRBD1. The CDR3 contains 14 residues. V gave up 5 bases and J gave up 2 bases; unmatched junction bases: 6. CDR1 is MNHEY and CDR2 is SVGEGT in the germline V gene. The DNA of the CDR3 is TGTGCCAGCAGTAAAGGGACAGCTGCCTACGAGCAGTACGTC. Translating gives CASSKGTAAYEQYV.

This clonotype turned up a few times. This sequence joins TRBV3-1 and TRBJ2-7, with D perhaps matching TRBD2 (5 bases). The DNA matches TRBJ2-1 better at its end, which makes the J call doubtful. The CDR3 extends over 16 amino acids. CDR1 and CDR2 from the germline V gene are LGHDT and YNNKEL (reference sequence). The CDR3 region is CASSQAGISPYNEQFF. CDR3 in DNA: TGTGCCAGCAGCCAAGCGGGGATATCCCCATACAATGAGCAGTTCTTC.

The sample holds a few counts of this clonotype. The V call is TRBV25-1, the J call TRBJ2-3, with 8 bases matching TRBD1. The CDR3 totals 15 residues. Germline lookup yields CDR1 MGHDK and CDR2 SYGVNS. V lost 5 bases and J lost 3; bases outside the gene matches: 7. CDR3 nucleotides: TGTGCCAGCAGTTTCCGGACAGGGTTAACAGATACGCAGTATTTT. This translates into CASSFRTGLTDTQYF.